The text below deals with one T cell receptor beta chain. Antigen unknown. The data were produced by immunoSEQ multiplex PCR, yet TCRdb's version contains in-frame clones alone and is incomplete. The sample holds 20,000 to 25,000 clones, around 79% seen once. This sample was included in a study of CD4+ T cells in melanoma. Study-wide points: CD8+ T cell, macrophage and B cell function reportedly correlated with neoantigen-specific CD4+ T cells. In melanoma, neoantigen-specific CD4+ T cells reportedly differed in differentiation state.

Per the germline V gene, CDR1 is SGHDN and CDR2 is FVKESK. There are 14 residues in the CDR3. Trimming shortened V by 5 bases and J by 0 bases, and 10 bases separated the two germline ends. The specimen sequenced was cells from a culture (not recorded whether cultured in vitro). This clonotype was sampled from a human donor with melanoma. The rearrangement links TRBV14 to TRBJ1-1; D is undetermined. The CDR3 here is CASSMAGMNTEAFF. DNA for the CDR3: TGTGCCAGCAGCATGGCGGGCATGAACACTGAAGCTTTCTTT.